A selection of T cell receptor beta chains follows, all from one sample in a study of T cell responses to AZD1222 COVID-19 vaccine. The assay was immunoSEQ multiplex PCR, and TCRdb's table has in-frame clones only and misses some. The sample shows around 120,000 clones, around 90% of them seen only once. This material consisted of peripheral blood, taken 28 days after the second AZD1222 dose. The receptors derive from an adult who received the AZD1222 COVID-19 vaccine. The CDR3 runs from the conserved cysteine through the conserved F or W. A D gene is named only where the DNA matches it firmly. Rows may omit the clone size; those that give it use once, few, many or a size class.

TRBV20-1,TRBJ1-5,.,.,CSASRGGNQPQHF,TGCAGTGCTAGTCGGGGAGGAAATCAGCCCCAGCATTTT
TRBV6-5,TRBJ1-1,.,.,CASIYKGVDEAFF,TGTGCCAGCATTTACAAGGGGGTTGATGAAGCTTTCTTT
TRBV29-1,TRBJ2-2,.,.,CSVGVAGELFF,TGCAGCGTTGGGGTAGCCGGGGAGCTGTTTTTT
TRBV5-1,TRBJ2-7,.,.,CASSLAPGHNYEQYF,TGCGCCAGCAGCTTGGCACCGGGACATAACTACGAGCAGTACTTC
TRBV5-4,TRBJ1-6,.,.,CASSSNGGLNSPLHF,TGTGCCAGCAGCAGTAATGGAGGCCTCAATTCACCCCTCCACTTT
TRBV9,TRBJ1-5,.,.,CASSVGAGQSPQHF,TGTGCCAGCAGCGTAGGAGCAGGTCAAAGCCCCCAGCATTTT
TRBV10-3,TRBJ2-1,.,.,CAISGLRLGGSYNEQFF,TGTGCCATCAGTGGTCTAAGGCTAGGGGGCTCCTACAATGAGCAGTTCTTC
TRBV5-6,TRBJ1-6,.,TRBD1,CASSLDVGQGYSPLHF,TGTGCCAGCAGCTTGGATGTGGGACAGGGGTATTCACCCCTCCACTTT
TRBV7-2,TRBJ2-1,.,TRBD2,CASSIGSGRASYNEQFF,TGTGCCAGCAGCATAGGTAGTGGGAGGGCCTCCTACAATGAGCAGTTCTTC
TRBV27,TRBJ2-7,few,TRBD1,CASRPTGTLTYEQYF,TGTGCCAGCAGACCGACAGGGACCCTCACCTACGAGCAGTACTTC
TRBV30,TRBJ1-3,.,.,CAWSVGVFSGNTIYF,TGTGCCTGGAGTGTAGGGGTGTTCTCTGGAAACACCATATATTTT
TRBV7-2,TRBJ2-5,.,.,CASSLDTKVGLAQYF,TGTGCCAGCAGCTTAGATACCAAAGTAGGGTTAGCCCAGTACTTC
TRBV5-1,TRBJ1-6,.,TRBD1,CASSLEPGGNSPLHF,TGCGCCAGCAGCTTGGAGCCAGGGGGAAATTCACCCCTCCACTTT
TRBV7-8,TRBJ1-3,.,.,CASSLEAWGISSGNTIYF,TGTGCCAGCAGCTTAGAGGCTTGGGGGATCAGCTCTGGAAACACCATATATTTT
TRBV30,TRBJ2-1,few,TRBD2,CALGQGLEGFNEQFF,TGTGCCCTAGGGCAGGGACTAGAGGGCTTCAATGAGCAGTTCTTC
TRBV25-1,TRBJ2-2,few,TRBD2,CASSEFAGGPGELFF,TGTGCCAGCAGTGAATTTGCGGGAGGACCCGGGGAGCTGTTTTTT
TRBV7-2,TRBJ1-5,.,.,CASSLIRGASQPQHF,TGTGCCAGCAGCTTAATCAGGGGCGCGAGTCAGCCCCAGCATTTT
TRBV27,TRBJ2-7,.,TRBD1,CASSFRQGRSYEQYF,TGTGCCAGCAGTTTTCGACAGGGGAGGTCCTACGAGCAGTACTTC
TRBV4-1,TRBJ1-4,.,TRBD1,CASSQDPRTGLVETNEKLFF,TGCGCCAGCAGCCAAGATCCTCGGACAGGGCTGGTTGAAACTAATGAAAAACTGTTTTTT
TRBV2,TRBJ1-5,.,TRBD1,CASTTGGASNQPQHF,TGTGCCAGCACGACAGGGGGCGCGAGCAATCAGCCCCAGCATTTT
TRBV11-2,TRBJ2-7,.,.,CASSSDRDLSEQYF,TGTGCCAGCAGCTCAGACAGAGACCTGAGCGAGCAGTACTTC
TRBV24-1,TRBJ2-5,.,.,CATSDFNSQGETQYF,TGTGCCACCAGTGATTTTAATTCGCAGGGCGAGACCCAGTACTTC
TRBV30,TRBJ1-6,.,.,CAWSVLGTLHF,TGTGCCTGGAGTGTACTAGGGACACTCCACTTT
TRBV7-8,TRBJ2-7,.,.,CASSQGRGDKGPF,TGTGCCAGCAGCCAGGGGAGAGGGGACAAGGGACCCTTC
TRBV4-1,TRBJ2-3,once,TRBD2,CASSQAAGTSGTDTQYF,TGCGCCAGCAGCCAGGCGGCCGGGACTAGCGGGACCGATACGCAGTATTTT
TRBV5-1,TRBJ1-2,.,TRBD1,CASSLAEGTGRNYTF,TGCGCCAGCAGCTTGGCCGAGGGGACAGGGAGGAATTACACCTTC
TRBV19,TRBJ2-4,.,.,CASSIQGRNIQYF,TGTGCCAGTAGTATACAGGGGCGCAACATTCAGTACTTC
TRBV23-1,TRBJ2-5,.,.,CASSQTGRQETQYF,TGCGCCAGCAGTCAGACAGGACGCCAAGAGACCCAGTACTTC
TRBV7-3,TRBJ2-3,few,TRBD2,CASSLQAGDVNTQYF,TGTGCCAGCAGCTTACAAGCGGGAGACGTAAATACGCAGTATTTT
TRBV7-9,TRBJ1-3,.,TRBD1,CASSLSRTGQYF,TGTGCCAGCAGCTTATCGCGGACAGGGCAATATTTT
TRBV7-3,TRBJ1-4,.,.,CASSPGVSTNEKLFF,TGTGCCAGCAGCCCAGGGGTTTCAACTAATGAAAAACTGTTTTTT
TRBV5-6,TRBJ1-1,.,.,CASSPLSWNTEAFF,TGTGCCAGCAGCCCCCTCTCGTGGAACACTGAAGCTTTCTTT
TRBV6-5,TRBJ2-5,.,.,CASSPDIRPETQYF,TGTGCCAGCAGTCCGGACATCAGGCCAGAGACCCAGTACTTC
TRBV6-4,TRBJ2-2,.,.,CASKEDTGELFF,TGTGCCAGCAAGGAAGATACCGGGGAGCTGTTTTTT
TRBV3-1/TRBV3-2,TRBJ2-7,.,TRBD2,CASSPPSTSGEQYF,TGTGCCAGCAGCCCCCCCTCCACTAGCGGCGAGCAGTACTTC
TRBV10-2,TRBJ2-3,once,TRBD1,CASSDAGQGDTQYF,TGCGCCAGCAGTGACGCCGGACAGGGAGATACGCAGTATTTT
TRBV25-1,TRBJ2-7,.,.,CASSDPGSSTYEQYF,TGTGCCAGCAGTGATCCGGGGAGTAGTACCTACGAGCAGTACTTC
TRBV6-2/TRBV6-3,TRBJ2-3,.,TRBD1,CASSPRRDRLNTQYF,TGTGCCAGCAGCCCCCGCCGGGACAGGCTAAATACGCAGTATTTT
TRBV5-4,TRBJ1-2,once,TRBD1,CASSFGLNRGQGGYTF,TGTGCCAGCAGCTTTGGGTTGAACAGGGGGCAGGGTGGCTACACCTTC
TRBV3-1/TRBV3-2,TRBJ2-3,.,TRBD2,CASSQRGGSTDTQYF,TGTGCCAGCAGCCAAAGGGGAGGGAGTACAGATACGCAGTATTTT
TRBV7-2,TRBJ1-5,.,TRBD1,CASSRGHQPQHF,TGTGCCAGCTCAAGGGGGCATCAGCCCCAGCATTTT
TRBV7-2,TRBJ1-2,.,TRBD1,CASSMDRGESDGYTF,TGTGCCAGCAGTATGGACAGGGGGGAATCGGATGGCTACACCTTC
TRBV7-2,TRBJ2-3,once,.,CASSLRGDLTDTQYF,TGTGCCAGCAGCTTGAGAGGGGACCTCACAGATACGCAGTATTTT
TRBV29-1,TRBJ1-2,.,TRBD1,CSAKTGSFYGYTF,TGCAGCGCCAAGACAGGGAGTTTCTATGGCTACACCTTC
TRBV14,TRBJ2-7,.,TRBD2,CASSQGALAGYEQYF,TGTGCCAGCAGCCAAGGTGCACTAGCGGGCTACGAGCAGTACTTC
TRBV11-2,TRBJ2-1,once,TRBD2,CASSVLAGSLNEQFF,TGTGCCAGCAGCGTACTAGCGGGATCCCTCAATGAGCAGTTCTTC
TRBV5-4,TRBJ1-6,once,TRBD1,CASSLGTGYNSPLHF,TGTGCCAGCAGCTTGGGGACAGGTTATAATTCACCCCTCCACTTT
TRBV19,TRBJ2-2,.,TRBD2,CASRFGTSGTSTGELFF,TGTGCCAGTAGATTTGGGACTAGCGGGACTTCCACCGGGGAGCTGTTTTTT
TRBV18,TRBJ1-1,.,.,CASSPPENTEAFF,TGTGCCAGCTCACCACCAGAGAACACTGAAGCTTTCTTT
TRBV28,TRBJ2-7,.,TRBD1,CASRRGLRGPYEQYF,TGTGCCAGCAGGCGCGGACTCAGGGGGCCTTACGAGCAGTACTTC
TRBV7-3,TRBJ2-2,.,.,CASSLIRNTGELFF,TGTGCCAGCAGCTTAATCAGGAACACCGGGGAGCTGTTTTTT
TRBV5-4,TRBJ2-5,.,.,CASSFRGGGKETQYF,TGTGCCAGCAGCTTTCGGGGTGGAGGCAAAGAGACCCAGTACTTC